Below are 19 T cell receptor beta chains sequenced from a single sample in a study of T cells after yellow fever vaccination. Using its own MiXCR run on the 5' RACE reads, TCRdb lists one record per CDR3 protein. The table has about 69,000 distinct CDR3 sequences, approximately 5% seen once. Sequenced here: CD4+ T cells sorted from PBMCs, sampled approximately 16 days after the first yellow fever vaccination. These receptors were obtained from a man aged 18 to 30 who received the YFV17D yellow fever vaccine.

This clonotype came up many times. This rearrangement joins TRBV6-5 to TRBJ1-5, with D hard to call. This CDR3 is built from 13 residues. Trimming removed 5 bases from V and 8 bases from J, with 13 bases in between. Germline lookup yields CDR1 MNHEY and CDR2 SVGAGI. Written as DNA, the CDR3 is TGTGCCAGCAGTCCGGGTAACATGGAGCCCCAGCATTTT. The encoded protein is CASSPGNMEPQHF.

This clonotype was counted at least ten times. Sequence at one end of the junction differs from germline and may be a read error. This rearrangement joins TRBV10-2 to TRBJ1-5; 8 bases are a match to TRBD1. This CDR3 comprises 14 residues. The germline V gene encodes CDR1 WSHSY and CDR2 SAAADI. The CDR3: CASRASGGKQPQHF. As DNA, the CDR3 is TGCGCCAGCAGAGCATCAGGGGGCAAACAGCCCCAGCATTTT.

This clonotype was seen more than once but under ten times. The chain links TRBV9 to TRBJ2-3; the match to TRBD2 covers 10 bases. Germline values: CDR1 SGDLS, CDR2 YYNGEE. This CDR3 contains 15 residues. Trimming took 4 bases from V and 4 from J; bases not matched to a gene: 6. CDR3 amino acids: CASSSASGGADTQYF. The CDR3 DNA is TGTGCCAGCAGCTCGGCTAGCGGGGGTGCAGATACGCAGTATTTT.

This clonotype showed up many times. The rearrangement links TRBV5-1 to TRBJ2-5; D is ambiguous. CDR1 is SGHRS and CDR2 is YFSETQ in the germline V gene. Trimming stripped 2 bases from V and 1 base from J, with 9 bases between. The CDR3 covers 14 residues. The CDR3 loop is CASSFGQTQETQYF. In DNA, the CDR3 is TGCGCCAGCAGCTTCGGGCAGACCCAAGAGACCCAGTACTTC.

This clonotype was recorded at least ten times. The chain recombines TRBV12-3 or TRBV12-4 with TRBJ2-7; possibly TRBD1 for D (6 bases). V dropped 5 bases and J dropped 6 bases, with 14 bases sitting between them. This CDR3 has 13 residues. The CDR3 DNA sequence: TGTGCCAGCAGTCTATTACAGGGAAGCGAGCAGTACGTC. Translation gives CASSLLQGSEQYV.

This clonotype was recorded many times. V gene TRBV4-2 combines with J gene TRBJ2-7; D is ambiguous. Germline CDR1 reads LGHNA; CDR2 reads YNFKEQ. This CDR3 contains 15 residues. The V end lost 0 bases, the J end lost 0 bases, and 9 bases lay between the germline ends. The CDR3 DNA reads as TGTGCCAGCAGCCAAGATCTTTTTAGCTCCTACGAGCAGTACTTC. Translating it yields CASSQDLFSSYEQYF.

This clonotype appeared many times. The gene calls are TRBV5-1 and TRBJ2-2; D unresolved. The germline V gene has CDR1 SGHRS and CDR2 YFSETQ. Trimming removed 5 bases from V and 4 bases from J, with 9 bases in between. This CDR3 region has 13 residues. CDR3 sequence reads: CASRKTGTGELFF. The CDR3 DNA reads TGCGCCAGCAGGAAAACGGGCACCGGGGAGCTGTTTTTT.

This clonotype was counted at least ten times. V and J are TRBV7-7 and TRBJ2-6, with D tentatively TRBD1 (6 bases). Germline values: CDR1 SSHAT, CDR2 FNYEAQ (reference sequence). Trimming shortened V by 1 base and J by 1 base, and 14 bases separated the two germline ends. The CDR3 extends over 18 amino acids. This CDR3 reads CASSLGIQGGSGANVLTF. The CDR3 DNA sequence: TGTGCCAGCAGCTTAGGAATACAGGGTGGATCTGGGGCCAACGTCCTGACTTTC.

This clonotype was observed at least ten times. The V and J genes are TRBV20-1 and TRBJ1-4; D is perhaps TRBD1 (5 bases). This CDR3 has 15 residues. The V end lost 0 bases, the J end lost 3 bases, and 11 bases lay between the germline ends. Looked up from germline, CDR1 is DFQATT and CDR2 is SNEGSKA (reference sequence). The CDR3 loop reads CSARDGGNANEKLFF. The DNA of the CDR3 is TGCAGTGCTAGAGATGGGGGAAACGCTAATGAAAAACTGTTTTTT.

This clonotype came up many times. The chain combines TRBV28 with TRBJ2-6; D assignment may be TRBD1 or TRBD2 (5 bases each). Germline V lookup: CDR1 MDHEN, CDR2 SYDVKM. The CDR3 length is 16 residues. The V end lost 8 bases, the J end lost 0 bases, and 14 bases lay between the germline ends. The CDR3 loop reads CASGTGSASGANVLTF. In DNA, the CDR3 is TGTGCCAGCGGGACCGGGTCTGCCTCTGGGGCCAACGTCCTGACTTTC.

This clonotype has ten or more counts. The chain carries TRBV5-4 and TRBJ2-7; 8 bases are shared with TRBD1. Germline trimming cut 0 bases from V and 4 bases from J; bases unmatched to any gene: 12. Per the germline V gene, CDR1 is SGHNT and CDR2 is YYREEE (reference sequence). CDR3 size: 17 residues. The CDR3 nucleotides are TGTGCCAGCAGCTTGGATCCAGGGGGCCACTCTATTTACGAGCAGTACTTC. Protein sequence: CASSLDPGGHSIYEQYF.

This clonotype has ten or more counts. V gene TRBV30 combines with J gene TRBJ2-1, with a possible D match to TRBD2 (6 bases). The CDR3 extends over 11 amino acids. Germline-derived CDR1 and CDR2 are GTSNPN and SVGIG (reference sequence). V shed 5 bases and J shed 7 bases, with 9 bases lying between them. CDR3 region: CAWHGGNEQFF. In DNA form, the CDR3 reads TGTGCCTGGCACGGGGGAAATGAGCAGTTCTTC.

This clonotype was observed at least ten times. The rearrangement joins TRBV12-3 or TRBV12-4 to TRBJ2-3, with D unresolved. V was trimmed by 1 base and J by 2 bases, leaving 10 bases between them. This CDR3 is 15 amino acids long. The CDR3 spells CASSLEVSSTDTQYF. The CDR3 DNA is TGTGCCAGCAGTTTAGAGGTCAGCTCCACAGATACGCAGTATTTT.

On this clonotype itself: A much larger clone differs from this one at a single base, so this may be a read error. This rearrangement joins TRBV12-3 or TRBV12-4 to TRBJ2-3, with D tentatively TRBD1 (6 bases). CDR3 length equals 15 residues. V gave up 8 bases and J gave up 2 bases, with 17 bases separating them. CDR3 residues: CASCSRDTYTDTQYF. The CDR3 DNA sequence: TGTGCCAGCTGTAGCCGGGACACTTACACAGATACGCAGTATTTT.

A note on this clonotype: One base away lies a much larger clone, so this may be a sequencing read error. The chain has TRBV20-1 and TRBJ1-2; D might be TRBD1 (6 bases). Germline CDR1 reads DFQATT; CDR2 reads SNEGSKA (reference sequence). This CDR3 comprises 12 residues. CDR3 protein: CSATPGGYRYTF. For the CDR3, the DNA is TGCAGTGCTACCCCCGGGGGCTATCGCTACACCTTC.

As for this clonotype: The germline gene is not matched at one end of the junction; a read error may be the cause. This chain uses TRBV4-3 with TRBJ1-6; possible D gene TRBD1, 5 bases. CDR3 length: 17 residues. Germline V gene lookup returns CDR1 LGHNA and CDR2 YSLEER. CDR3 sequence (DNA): TGCGCCAGCAGACAAGAGTGGGGAGGGGTCGGGAATTCACCCCTCCACTTT. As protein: CASRQEWGGVGNSPLHF.

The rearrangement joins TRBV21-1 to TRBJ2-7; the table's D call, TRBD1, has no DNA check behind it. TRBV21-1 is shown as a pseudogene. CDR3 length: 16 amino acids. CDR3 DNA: TGTGCCAGCAGCGCCCCGGGACAAGAAAGCTCCTACGAGCAGTACGTC. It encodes CASSAPGQESSYEQYV.

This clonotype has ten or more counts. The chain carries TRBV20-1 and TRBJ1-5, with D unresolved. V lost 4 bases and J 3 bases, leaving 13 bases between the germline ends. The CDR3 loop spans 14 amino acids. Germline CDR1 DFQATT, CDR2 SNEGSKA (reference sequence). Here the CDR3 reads CSAMGYSLNQPQHF. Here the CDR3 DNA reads TGCAGTGCTATGGGCTACAGCCTCAATCAGCCCCAGCATTTT.

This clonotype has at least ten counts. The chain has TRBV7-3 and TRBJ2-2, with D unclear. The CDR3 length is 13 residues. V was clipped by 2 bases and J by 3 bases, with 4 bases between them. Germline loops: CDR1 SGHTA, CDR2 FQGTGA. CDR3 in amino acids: CASSLGDTGELFF. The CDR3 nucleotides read TGTGCCAGCAGCTTAGGCGACACCGGGGAGCTGTTTTTT.